One T cell receptor (beta chain) is described in this entry. This record comes from a study of PD-L1 blockade in urothelial cancer. CDR1 and CDR2 from the germline V gene are MGHDK and SYGVNS. Trimming took off 3 bases at V and 6 bases at J, with 15 bases between the two ends. The length of the CDR3 is 15 residues. Time point defined: peripheral blood 6 weeks after treatment start. Every PCR received spiked-in synthetic TCR analog templates. Data came from immunoSEQ multiplex PCR; TCRdb stores just in-frame clones and leaves some out. The data show around 50,000 clones, approximately 86% seen once. The chain employs TRBV25-1 and TRBJ2-1; tentatively, D is TRBD1 (7 bases). This clonotype was sampled from a man aged 45-65 years with urothelial cancer. Sample: PBMCs, taken around atezolizumab (anti-PD-L1) treatment. The DNA for the CDR3 is TGTGCCAGCAGTGATTTGGACTACAGGGGCAATGAGCAGTTCTTC. It encodes CASSDLDYRGNEQFF.